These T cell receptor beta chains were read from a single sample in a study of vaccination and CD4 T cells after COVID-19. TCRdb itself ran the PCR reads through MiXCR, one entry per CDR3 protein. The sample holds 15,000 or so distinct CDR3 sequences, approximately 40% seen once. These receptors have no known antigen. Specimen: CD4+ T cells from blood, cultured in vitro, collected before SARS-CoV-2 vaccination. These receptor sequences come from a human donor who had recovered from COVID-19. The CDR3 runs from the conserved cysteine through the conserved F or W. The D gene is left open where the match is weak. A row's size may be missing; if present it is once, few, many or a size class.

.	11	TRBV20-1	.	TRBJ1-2	CSASTGYGYTF	TGCAGTGCTAGTACCGGCTATGGCTACACCTTC
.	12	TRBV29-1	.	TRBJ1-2	CSVRFTNYGYTF	TGCAGCGTTCGGTTCACTAACTATGGCTACACCTTC
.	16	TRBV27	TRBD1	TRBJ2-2	CASSKWTGQDTGELFF	TGTGCCAGCAGTAAGTGGACAGGGCAAGACACCGGGGAGCTGTTTTTT
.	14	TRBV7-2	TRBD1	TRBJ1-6	CASSSTGGDSPLHF	TGTGCCAGCAGCTCGACAGGGGGCGACTCACCCCTCCACTTT
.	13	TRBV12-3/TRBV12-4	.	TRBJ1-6	CASSLGGESPLHF	TGTGCCAGCAGTTTGGGAGGGGAATCACCCCTCCACTTT
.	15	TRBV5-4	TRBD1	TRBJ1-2	CASSFGTGGADGYTF	TGTGCCAGCAGCTTCGGGACAGGGGGCGCGGATGGCTACACCTTC
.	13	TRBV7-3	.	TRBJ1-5	CASSLGRNQPQHF	TGTGCCAGCAGCTTAGGTCGGAATCAGCCCCAGCATTTT
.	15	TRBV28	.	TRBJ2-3	CASSRTVSSTDTQYF	TGTGCCAGCAGTCGGACAGTCTCTAGCACAGATACGCAGTATTTT
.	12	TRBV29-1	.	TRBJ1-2	CSVEKLSYGYTF	TGCAGCGTTGAAAAGTTGTCCTATGGCTACACCTTC
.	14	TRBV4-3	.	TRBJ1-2	CASSQDLGSSGYTF	TGCGCCAGCAGCCAAGATCTGGGGTCTAGTGGCTACACCTTC
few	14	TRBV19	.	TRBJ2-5	CASSIRSRGETQYF	TGTGCCAGTAGTATTAGGTCCCGAGGCGAGACCCAGTACTTC
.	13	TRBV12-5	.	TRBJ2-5	CASGLSGQETQYF	TGTGCTAGTGGTTTGTCAGGACAAGAGACCCAGTACTTC
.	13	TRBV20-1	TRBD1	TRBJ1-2	CSPFDRGRDGYTF	TGCAGTCCTTTCGACAGGGGCAGGGATGGCTACACCTTC
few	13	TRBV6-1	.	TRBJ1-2	CASSGGLFYGYTF	TGTGCCAGCAGCGGTGGACTGTTCTATGGCTACACCTTC
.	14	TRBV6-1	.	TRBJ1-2	CASSQTRGGYGYTF	TGTGCCAGCAGCCAAACACGGGGGGGCTATGGCTACACCTTC
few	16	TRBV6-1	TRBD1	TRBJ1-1	CASSRQGAIADTEAFF	TGTGCCAGCAGCCGACAGGGGGCGATTGCGGACACTGAAGCTTTCTTT
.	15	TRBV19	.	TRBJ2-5	CASSLEGFLGETQYF	TGTGCCAGTAGTTTAGAGGGGTTTTTAGGGGAGACCCAGTACTTC
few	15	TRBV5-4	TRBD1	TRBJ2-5	CASSLAPGGDETQYF	TGTGCCAGCAGCTTGGCCCCAGGGGGAGACGAGACCCAGTACTTC
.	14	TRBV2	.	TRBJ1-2	CASVKGQRNYGYTF	TGTGCCAGCGTAAAGGGACAAAGAAACTATGGCTACACCTTC
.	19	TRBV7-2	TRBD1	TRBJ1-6	CASSPRTGTGGNHNSPLHF	TGTGCCAGCAGCCCCCGAACCGGGACAGGGGGGAATCATAATTCACCCCTCCACTTT
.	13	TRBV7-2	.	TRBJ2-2	CASAVRPTGELFF	TGTGCCAGCGCTGTCCGGCCCACCGGGGAGCTGTTTTTT
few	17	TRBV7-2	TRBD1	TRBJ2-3	CASSLVGTGSSTDTQYF	TGTGCCAGCAGCTTAGTGGGGACAGGGTCGAGCACAGATACGCAGTATTTT
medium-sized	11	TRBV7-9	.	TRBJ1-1	CASSLITEAFF	TGTGCCAGCAGCTTGATAACTGAAGCTTTCTTT
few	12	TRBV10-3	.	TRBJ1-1	CAISVMNTEAFF	TGTGCCATCAGTGTCATGAACACTGAAGCTTTCTTT
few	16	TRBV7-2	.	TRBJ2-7	CASSLGSGIRTYEQYF	TGTGCCAGCAGCCTCGGGTCGGGCATCCGCACCTACGAGCAGTACTTC
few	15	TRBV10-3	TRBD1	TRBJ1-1	CAISETDRMNTEAFF	TGTGCCATCAGTGAGACGGACAGGATGAACACTGAAGCTTTCTTT
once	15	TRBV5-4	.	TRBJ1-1	CASSLSGRINTEAFF	TGTGCCAGCAGCCTCTCCGGACGGATTAACACTGAAGCTTTCTTT